This T cell receptor (beta chain) stems from a study of molecular identifiers for immune sequencing clone quantification listed by TCRdb under 2018. For the wider study: For a replicate experiment, the RNA from either around 20,000 or 99,000 naive CD8 T cells was divided into five aliquots, and four of those aliquots went on to sequencing. CD8 T cells were used in a methods study to benchmark molecular-identifier clustering-based TCR repertoire sequencing (MIDCIRS) and TCR RNA copy counting. Points the paper makes about the study in general: About three recovered TCR RNA copies per cell were obtained by modeling, versus approximately 9 by digital PCR, implying a capture efficiency of 25% to 30%. When barcode sub-clustering was omitted, TCR diversity was inflated by chimeric consensus sequences, with chimeras reaching as high as 47%. Identical TCR molecules sharing a barcode could cause highly expanded clone sizes to be underestimated. In CMV-specific effector cells, clones with more than 20 RNA copies accounted for over 98% of molecules, whereas in naive cells such clones accounted for under 1%. A single cell's worth of spiked-in Jurkat TCR RNA was reported detectable even among 850,000 to 1,000,000 naive CD8 T cells. The naive libraries included spiked-in Jurkat TCR RNA (around 10 copies' worth), and this RNA is not part of the donor repertoire.

Relative to germline, V is 0 bases shorter and J is 6 bases shorter, with 6 bases between their ends. The CDR3, from cysteine to phenylalanine, totals 13 residues. Left in the record is the CDR3 DNA by itself, 39 bases read in frame from the first base. Reading the germline V gene gives CDR1 LGHNA and CDR2 YNFKEQ. Of note for this clonotype: Its antigen is still unknown. Base qualities are not at hand, and no much larger clone is one base apart.

The receptor library was made with PCR. The sequencer was a NextSeq 500. Bulk TCR libraries were prepared as previously described, using TCR primers listed in Table S5. Total RNA was purified with the Qiagen AllPrep DNA/RNA kit. Before analysis, reads from multiple sequencing runs of the same library were pooled. Under the source paper's analysis protocol: Reads were retained only if an exact TCR constant sequence was present, and the retained reads were trimmed to 150 nt and grouped according to their 12-nt molecular barcodes. Within each barcode group, reads were sub-clustered at a 15% Levenshtein threshold, and quality-weighted consensus sequences were built per RNA molecule. Non-functional sequences were discarded, and so were lower-count sequences lying one edit away from another sequence. Based on a fit of two negative binomial distributions, barcode sub-clusters having less than 20% of the maximum read count were discarded. Using fastp at Q25 and MiXCR, TCRdb reprocessed the public reads and kept productive beta chains. Each record represents a unique CDR3 protein, reported with the most common genes and DNA among its rows. The V and J calls and clone size come from TCRdb's table, not from the authors' own analysis. This sample comprises around 8,000 distinct CDR3 sequences, under 45% of them detected only once. Together, the top ten hold about 7% of the sample.

Naive CD8 T cell libraries were made from around 20,000 to 1,000,000 sorted cells using 10%, 30% or 50% of purified RNA. Naive CD8 T cells were FACS-sorted as CD8+CD4-CCR7+CD45RA+ on a BD FACSAria II into RLT Plus buffer. To test detection sensitivity, Jurkat RNA equivalent to under 12 TCR copies was spiked into samples of about 19,000-1,000,000 naive CD8 T cells. CD8 T cells were enriched using RosetteSep CD8+ T Cell Enrichment Cocktail and Ficoll-Paque, and the enriched cells then underwent ACK red cell lysis. The sample taken for sequencing was naive CD8+ T cells from blood, with Jurkat cell RNA spiked in. The intended sense of this specimen's cell subset or site label: FACS-sorted CD8+CD4-CCR7+CD45RA+ naive T cells. The rearrangement combines TRBV4-2 with TRBJ1-5, with the D segment identity uncertain. The clonotype comes from a human donor in good health. Some libraries in this study had Jurkat cell RNA spiked in. At the DNA level, the sequence is TGTGCCAGCAGCCAAGATCTGGTTCAGCCCCAGCATTTT. It codes for CASSQDLVQPQHF.